This is a list of T cell receptor beta chains from one sample in a study of vaccination effects on CD4 cells after COVID-19. No cognate antigen is known for these TCRs. Repertoires were generated with immunoSEQ multiplex PCR, while TCRdb's copy carries only in-frame clones and drops some. The table has tens of thousands of clones, 55% to 75% seen once. The material was CD4+ T cells from PBMCs cultured with HCoV-NL63 spike peptides, obtained after COVID-19 vaccination. The source is a human donor who received a COVID-19 vaccine. CDR3s include the opening cysteine and the closing phenylalanine or tryptophan. A D gene is named only where the DNA matches it firmly. Not all rows give a size; the values are once, few, many and, for expanded clones, a class.

j_call,d_call,clone_size,v_call,cdr3_aa,cdr3_nt
TRBJ1-6,TRBD1,NA,TRBV19,CASCRDSYNSPLHF,TGTGCCAGTTGCCGGGACAGTTATAATTCACCCCTCCACTTT
TRBJ2-5,TRBD1,few,TRBV19,CASQGTGGNLKTQYF,TGTGCCAGTCAAGGGACAGGGGGTAATCTAAAGACCCAGTACTTC
TRBJ1-2,NA,NA,TRBV20-1,CSASWRTNYGYTF,TGCAGTGCTAGTTGGAGAACTAACTATGGCTACACCTTC
TRBJ2-7,TRBD1,NA,TRBV6-5,CASSYTGVPIEQYF,TGTGCCAGCAGTTACACAGGGGTGCCTATAGAGCAGTACTTC
TRBJ2-5,NA,NA,TRBV7-7,CASSSGRVFQETQYF,TGTGCCAGCAGCTCTGGTCGAGTGTTCCAAGAGACCCAGTACTTC
TRBJ2-2,NA,NA,TRBV5-6,CASSLTGLHTGELFF,TGTGCCAGCAGCTTGACGGGTTTGCACACCGGGGAGCTGTTTTTT
TRBJ2-3,TRBD2,NA,TRBV7-2,CASSFSSSGSTDTQYF,TGTGCCAGCAGCTTTTCGTCTAGCGGGAGCACAGATACGCAGTATTTT
TRBJ1-2,TRBD1,NA,TRBV6-5,CASGTDMGYGYTF,TGTGCCAGCGGGACAGATATGGGTTATGGCTACACCTTC
TRBJ2-3,NA,NA,TRBV5-6,CASSLLRGRPADTQYF,TGTGCCAGCAGCTTGTTGAGAGGACGCCCAGCAGATACGCAGTATTTT
TRBJ2-2,NA,NA,TRBV11-3,CASSLGGFTSGELFF,TGTGCCAGCAGCTTAGGAGGGTTTACCTCCGGGGAGCTGTTTTTT
TRBJ2-7,NA,NA,TRBV20-1,CSASSQGRSYEQYF,TGCAGTGCTAGTTCTCAGGGGCGTTCCTACGAGCAGTACTTC
TRBJ2-5,TRBD2,NA,TRBV20-1,CSASGGASGSSFSETQYF,TGCAGTGCTAGTGGGGGGGCTAGCGGGAGTTCTTTCAGTGAGACCCAGTACTTC
TRBJ1-6,NA,once,TRBV6-1,CASSEAVTVASPLHF,TGTGCCAGCAGTGAAGCGGTGACAGTCGCTTCACCCCTCCACTTT
TRBJ2-7,NA,few,TRBV19,CASSIGGAGTYEQYF,TGTGCCAGTAGTATAGGGGGCGCGGGAACCTACGAGCAGTACTTC
TRBJ2-1,TRBD2,NA,TRBV2,CASGRALSNEQFF,TGTGCCAGCGGGAGGGCCCTGAGCAATGAGCAGTTCTTC
TRBJ2-3,NA,NA,TRBV5-1,CASSLGGQSTDTQYF,TGCGCCAGCAGCTTGGGCGGGCAGAGCACAGATACGCAGTATTTT
TRBJ2-5,TRBD2,NA,TRBV6-5,CASSYSSSGGRETQYF,TGTGCCAGCAGTTACTCGAGTTCGGGGGGGCGAGAGACCCAGTACTTC
TRBJ1-4,TRBD1,NA,TRBV11-2,CASSYGQARMNEKLFF,TGTGCCAGCAGCTATGGACAGGCGAGAATGAATGAAAAACTGTTTTTT
TRBJ2-7,NA,NA,TRBV7-2,CASSLARAGNTPEQYF,TGTGCCAGCAGCTTAGCGAGGGCAGGGAACACCCCCGAGCAGTACTTC
TRBJ1-2,NA,NA,TRBV9,CASSASGPTAIGGYTF,TGTGCCAGCAGCGCCTCGGGACCGACGGCGATAGGTGGCTACACCTTC
TRBJ2-3,NA,once,TRBV19,CASNSGSDTQYF,TGTGCCAGTAACTCGGGGTCCGATACGCAGTATTTT
TRBJ2-5,NA,NA,TRBV10-1,CASSESPTQETQYF,TGCGCCAGCAGTGAGTCGCCCACCCAAGAGACCCAGTACTTC
TRBJ2-7,TRBD1,NA,TRBV6-5,CASSYEGTGSYEQYF,TGTGCCAGCAGTTACGAGGGGACAGGTTCCTACGAGCAGTACTTC
TRBJ2-2,TRBD2,NA,TRBV2,CASSERASGANTGELFF,TGTGCCAGCAGTGAACGGGCTAGCGGGGCGAACACCGGGGAGCTGTTTTTT
TRBJ2-5,NA,NA,TRBV7-8,CASSPRLGTETQYF,TGTGCCAGCAGCCCCCGACTAGGAACAGAGACCCAGTACTTC
TRBJ1-5,NA,NA,TRBV19,CASSMQGNQPQHF,TGTGCCAGTAGTATGCAGGGAAATCAGCCCCAGCATTTT
TRBJ2-5,NA,NA,TRBV18,CASSPTEAETQYF,TGTGCCAGCTCACCAACCGAGGCGGAGACCCAGTACTTC
TRBJ1-1,TRBD1,NA,TRBV10-2,CASRGTGTNTEAFF,TGCGCCAGCAGGGGGACAGGTACCAACACTGAAGCTTTCTTT
TRBJ1-2,NA,once,TRBV27,CASRRGAGYGYTF,TGTGCCAGCAGACGGGGGGCGGGCTATGGCTACACCTTC
TRBJ2-2,NA,NA,TRBV24-1,CATSDQGRTANTGELFF,TGTGCCACCAGTGATCAAGGACGGACAGCGAACACCGGGGAGCTGTTTTTT
TRBJ2-1,NA,NA,TRBV19,CASSTLGGVNEQFF,TGTGCCAGTAGTACGCTCGGCGGAGTAAATGAGCAGTTCTTC